Below are 9 T cell receptor beta chains sequenced from a single sample in a study of shared clonotypes between healthy human individuals. Sequenced by immunoSEQ multiplex PCR; TCRdb stores in-frame clones only, minus some. The sample consists of millions of clones, 95% of them appearing once. The specimen was naive CD4+ T cells sorted from blood. The sample's subset: CD45RA+ positively selected. These receptors were collected from a man younger than 35 in good health.

The rearrangement uses TRBV11-2 and TRBJ2-3; perhaps D is TRBD1 or TRBD2 (6 bases each). V lost 5 bases to trimming and J lost 3 bases, with 18 bases between them. The germline gives CDR1 SGHAT, CDR2 FQNNGV. This CDR3 is built from 16 residues. DNA of the CDR3: TGTGCCAGCAGCCCACGGACAGAGGGACTGACAGATACGCAGTATTTT. It codes for CASSPRTEGLTDTQYF.

This sequence joins TRBV5-4 and TRBJ1-1; possibly TRBD1 for D (5 bases). Germline CDR1 SGHNT, CDR2 YYREEE (reference sequence). This CDR3 contains 14 residues. The V end lost 5 bases, the J end lost 2 bases, and 13 bases lay between the germline ends. CDR3 region: CASRGQTENTEAFF. In nucleotides, the CDR3 is TGTGCCAGCAGGGGGCAGACCGAAAACACTGAAGCTTTCTTT.

V and J are TRBV11-3 and TRBJ2-3; 7 nucleotides agree with TRBD2. Germline CDR1 is SGHNT and CDR2 is YENEEA. The CDR3 has 18 residues. V was clipped by 5 bases and J by 0 bases; unmatched bases: 14. The CDR3 DNA reads as TGTGCCAGCAGCGACGGTCTTTCTGGGCGGGGGAGCACAGATACGCAGTATTTT. This encodes CASSDGLSGRGSTDTQYF. Full variable domain (remainder filled in from reference TRBV11-3 and TRBJ2-3): EAGVVQSPRYKIIEKKQPVAFWCNPISGHNTLYWYLQNLGQGPELLIRYENEEAVDDSQLPKDRFSAERLKGVDSTLKIQPAELGDSAVYLCASSDGLSGRGSTDTQYFGPGTRLTVL.

The chain recombines TRBV2 with TRBJ1-5, with D hard to call. V was trimmed by 7 bases and J by 4 bases, leaving 14 bases between them. The CDR3 consists of 14 residues. The germline V gene has CDR1 SNHLY and CDR2 FYNNEI. CDR3 region: CASTRAGSNQPQHF. The CDR3 bases are TGTGCCAGCACGAGGGCAGGTTCTAATCAGCCCCAGCATTTT. The full variable domain, its missing parts supplied by reference TRBV2 and TRBJ1-5, is EPEVTQTPSHQVTQMGQEVILRCVPISNHLYFYWYRQILGQKVEFLVSFYNNEISEKSEIFDDQFSVERPDGSNFTLKIRSTKLEDSAMYFCASTRAGSNQPQHFGDGTRLSIL.

This chain joins TRBV18 and TRBJ2-2, with D uncertain. Trimming removed 3 bases at V and 1 base at J, with 9 bases between. The CDR3 has 15 amino acids. Germline V gene sequence: CDR1 KGHSH, CDR2 LQKENI. CDR3 sequence (DNA): TGTGCCAGCTCACCTCTTCTAGGGAACACCGGGGAGCTGTTTTTT. Its translation is CASSPLLGNTGELFF.

V usage is TRBV10-1 and J usage is TRBJ2-7; tentative D call: TRBD2 (5 bases). Looked up from germline, CDR1 is WNHNN and CDR2 is SYGVQD (reference sequence). The CDR3 is 15 residues long. V lost 4 bases to trimming and J lost 5 bases, with 18 bases between them. CDR3 nucleotides: TGCGCCAGCAGTGGGTCGAATCCGGGGAGCGACGAGCAGTACTTC. It specifies CASSGSNPGSDEQYF.

Here the CDR3 DNA reads TGTGCCAGCAGTGAAGTCTATGGCTACACCTTC. Translated: CASSEVYGYTF. The V and J genes are TRBV25-1 and TRBJ1-2; no clear D. V lost 2 bases and J lost 4, with 2 bases in between. The CDR3 is 11 residues long. Germline-derived CDR1 and CDR2 are MGHDK and SYGVNS.

This clone occurred once. The rearrangement links TRBV30 to TRBJ1-3; a weak D match, TRBD1 (5 bases). Germline V gives CDR1 GTSNPN, CDR2 SVGIG (reference sequence). The CDR3 contains 12 residues. V lost 5 bases to trimming and J lost 2 bases, with 7 bases between them. CDR3 residues: CAWAQAGNTIYF. The CDR3 bases are TGTGCCTGGGCACAGGCTGGAAACACCATATATTTT. Filled out from reference TRBV30 and TRBJ1-3, the complete variable domain reads SQTIHQWPATLVQPVGSPLSLECTVEGTSNPNLYWYRQAAGRGLQLLFYSVGIGQISSEVPQNLSASRPQDRQFILSSKKLLLSDSGFYLCAWAQAGNTIYFGEGSWLTVV.

The chain joins TRBV7-9 to TRBJ2-1, with D unresolved. The CDR3 loop spans 15 amino acids. Germline values: CDR1 SEHNR, CDR2 FQNEAQ (reference sequence). V was shortened by 3 bases and J by 1 base, with 10 bases between the two germline ends. The CDR3 DNA follows: TGTGCCAGCAGCTTGGCCAGCGTTTCCTACAATGAGCAGTTCTTC. It codes for CASSLASVSYNEQFF.